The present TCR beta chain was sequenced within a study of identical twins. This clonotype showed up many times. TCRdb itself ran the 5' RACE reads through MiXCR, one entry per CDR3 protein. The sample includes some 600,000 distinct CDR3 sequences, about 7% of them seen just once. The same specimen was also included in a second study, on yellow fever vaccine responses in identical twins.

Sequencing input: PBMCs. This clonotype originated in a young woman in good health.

For the CDR3, the DNA is TGCGCCAGCAGCCGCCAGGACACGATATACAATGAGCAGTTCTTC. Translation gives CASSRQDTIYNEQFF. The chain combines TRBV4-1 with TRBJ2-1; TRBD1 might be the D (5 bases). CDR3 length: 15 residues. The ends were cut back, 4 bases at V and 4 bases at J, with 14 bases in the middle. From germline, CDR1 is MGHRA and CDR2 YSYEKL.